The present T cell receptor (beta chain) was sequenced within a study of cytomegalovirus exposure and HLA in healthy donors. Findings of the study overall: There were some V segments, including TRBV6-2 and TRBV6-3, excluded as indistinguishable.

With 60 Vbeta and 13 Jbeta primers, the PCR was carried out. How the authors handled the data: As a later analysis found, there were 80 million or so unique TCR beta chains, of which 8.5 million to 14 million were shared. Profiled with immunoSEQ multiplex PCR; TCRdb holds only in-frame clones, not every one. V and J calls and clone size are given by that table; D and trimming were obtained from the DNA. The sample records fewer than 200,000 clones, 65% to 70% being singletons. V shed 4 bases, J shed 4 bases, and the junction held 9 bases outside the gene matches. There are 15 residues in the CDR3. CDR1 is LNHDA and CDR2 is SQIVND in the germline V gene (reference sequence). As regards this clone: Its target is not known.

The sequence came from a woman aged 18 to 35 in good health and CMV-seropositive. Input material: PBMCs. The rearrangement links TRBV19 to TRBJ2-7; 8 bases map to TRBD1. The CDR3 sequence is CASSKFSTGGYEQYF. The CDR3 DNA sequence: TGTGCCAGTAGTAAATTCTCCACAGGGGGTTACGAGCAGTACTTC.